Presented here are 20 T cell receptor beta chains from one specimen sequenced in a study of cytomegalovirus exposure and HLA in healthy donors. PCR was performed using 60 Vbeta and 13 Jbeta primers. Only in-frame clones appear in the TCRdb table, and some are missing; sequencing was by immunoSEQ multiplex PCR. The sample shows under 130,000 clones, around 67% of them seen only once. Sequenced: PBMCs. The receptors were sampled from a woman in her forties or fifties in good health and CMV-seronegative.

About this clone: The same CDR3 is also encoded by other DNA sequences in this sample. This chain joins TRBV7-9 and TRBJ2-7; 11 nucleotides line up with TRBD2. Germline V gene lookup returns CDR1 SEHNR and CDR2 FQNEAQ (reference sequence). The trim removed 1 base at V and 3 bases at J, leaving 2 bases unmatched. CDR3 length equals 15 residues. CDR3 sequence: CASSLGLAGSYEQYF. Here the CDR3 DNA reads TGTGCCAGCAGCTTAGGACTAGCGGGGAGCTACGAGCAGTACTTC.

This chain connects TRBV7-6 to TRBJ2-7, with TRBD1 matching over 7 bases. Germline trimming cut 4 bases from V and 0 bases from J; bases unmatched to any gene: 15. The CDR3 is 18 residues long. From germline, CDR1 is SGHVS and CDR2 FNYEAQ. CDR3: CASSSGTDTPSYSYEQYF. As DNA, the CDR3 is TGTGCCAGCAGCTCTGGGACAGATACTCCTAGTTACTCCTACGAGCAGTACTTC.

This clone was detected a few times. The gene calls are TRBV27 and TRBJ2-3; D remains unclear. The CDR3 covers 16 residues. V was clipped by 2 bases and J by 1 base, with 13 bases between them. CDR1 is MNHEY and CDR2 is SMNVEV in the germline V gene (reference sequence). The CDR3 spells CASSLALGGGTDTQYF. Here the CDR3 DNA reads TGTGCCAGCAGTTTAGCCCTTGGCGGAGGCACAGATACGCAGTATTTT.

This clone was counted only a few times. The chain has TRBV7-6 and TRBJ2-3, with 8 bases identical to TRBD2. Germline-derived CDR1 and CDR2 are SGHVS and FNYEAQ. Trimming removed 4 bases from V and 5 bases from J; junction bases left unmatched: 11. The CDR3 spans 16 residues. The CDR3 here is CASSYLKRERGDTQYF. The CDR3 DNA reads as TGTGCCAGCAGCTACTTGAAGCGGGAGCGAGGAGATACGCAGTATTTT. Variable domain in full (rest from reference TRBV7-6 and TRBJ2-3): GAGVSQSPRYKVTKRGQDVALRCDPISGHVSLYWYRQALGQGPEFLTYFNYEAQQDKSGLPNDRFSAERPEGSISTLTIQRTEQRDSAMYRCASSYLKRERGDTQYFGPGTRLTVL.

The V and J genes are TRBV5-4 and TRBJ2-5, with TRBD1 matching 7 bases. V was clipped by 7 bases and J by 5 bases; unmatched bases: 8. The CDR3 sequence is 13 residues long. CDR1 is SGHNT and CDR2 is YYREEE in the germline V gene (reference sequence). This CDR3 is CASGETGSETQYF. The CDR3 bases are TGTGCCAGCGGCGAGACAGGGTCGGAGACCCAGTACTTC.

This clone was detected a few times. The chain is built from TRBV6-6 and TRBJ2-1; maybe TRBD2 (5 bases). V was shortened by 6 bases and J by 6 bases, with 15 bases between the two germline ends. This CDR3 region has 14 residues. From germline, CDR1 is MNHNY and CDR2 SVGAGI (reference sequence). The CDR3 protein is CASRDPEASNEQFF. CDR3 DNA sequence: TGTGCCAGCAGGGACCCGGAGGCTAGCAATGAGCAGTTCTTC.

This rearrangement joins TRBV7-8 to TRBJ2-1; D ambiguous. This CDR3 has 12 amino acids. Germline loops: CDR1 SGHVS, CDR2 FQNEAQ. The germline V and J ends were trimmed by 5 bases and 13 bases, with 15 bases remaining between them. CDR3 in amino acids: CASSQNPAYQFF. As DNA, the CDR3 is TGTGCCAGCAGCCAGAACCCAGCGTACCAGTTCTTC.

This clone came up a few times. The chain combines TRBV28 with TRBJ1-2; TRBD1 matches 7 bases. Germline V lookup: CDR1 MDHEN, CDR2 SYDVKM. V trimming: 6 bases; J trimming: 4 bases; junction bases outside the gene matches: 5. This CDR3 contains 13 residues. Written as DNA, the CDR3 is TGTGCCAGCAGATCGACAGGGATCTATGGCTACACCTTC. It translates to CASRSTGIYGYTF.

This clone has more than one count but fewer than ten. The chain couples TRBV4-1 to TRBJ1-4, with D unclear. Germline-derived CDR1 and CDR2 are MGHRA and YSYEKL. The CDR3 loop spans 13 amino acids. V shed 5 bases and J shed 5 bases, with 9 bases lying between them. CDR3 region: CASSSGNNEKLFF. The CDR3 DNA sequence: TGCGCCAGCAGCTCCGGGAACAATGAAAAACTGTTTTTT.

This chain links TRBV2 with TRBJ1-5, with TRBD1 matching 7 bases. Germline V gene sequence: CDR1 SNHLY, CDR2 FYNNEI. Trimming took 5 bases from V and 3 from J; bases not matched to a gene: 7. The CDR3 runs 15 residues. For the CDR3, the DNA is TGTGCCAGCAGTAGACAGGGCGGGAACAATCAGCCCCAGCATTTT. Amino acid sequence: CASSRQGGNNQPQHF.

This chain's CDR3 is CASSPLTSSSAYEQYF. The CDR3 DNA sequence: TGTGCCAGCTCACCACTAACTAGCTCATCAGCCTACGAGCAGTACTTC. The chain links TRBV18 to TRBJ2-7, with a tentative D call TRBD2 (6 bases). The germline V gene encodes CDR1 KGHSH and CDR2 LQKENI. V lost 1 base, J lost 2 bases, and 15 bases lay in between. CDR3 length equals 16 residues. The variable domain in full, completed from reference TRBV18 and TRBJ2-7, reads NAGVMQNPRHLVRRRGQEARLRCSPMKGHSHVYWYRQLPEEGLKFMVYLQKENIIDESGMPKERFSAEFPKEGPSILRIQQVVRGDSAAYFCASSPLTSSSAYEQYFGPGTRLTVT.

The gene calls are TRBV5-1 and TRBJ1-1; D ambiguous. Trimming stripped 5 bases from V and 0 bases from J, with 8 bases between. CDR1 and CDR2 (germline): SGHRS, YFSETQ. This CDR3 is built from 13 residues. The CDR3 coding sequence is TGCGCCAGCAGACCAGAATTGAACACTGAAGCTTTCTTT. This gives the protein CASRPELNTEAFF.

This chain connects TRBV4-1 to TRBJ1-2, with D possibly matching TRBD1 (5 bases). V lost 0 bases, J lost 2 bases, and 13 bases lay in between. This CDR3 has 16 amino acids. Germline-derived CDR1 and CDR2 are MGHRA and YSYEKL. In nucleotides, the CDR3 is TGCGCCAGCAGCCAAGATCCAGGGATCGCGAACTATGGCTACACCTTC. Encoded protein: CASSQDPGIANYGYTF.

In nucleotides, the CDR3 is TGTGCCAGCAGTTTTCGTTTCTCCTACAATGAGCAGTTCTTC. Translated: CASSFRFSYNEQFF. The genes are TRBV28 and TRBJ2-1; D ambiguous. Germline V gene data show CDR1 as MDHEN and CDR2 as SYDVKM. Between the trimmed V and J ends, which lost 3 bases and 0 bases, there was a span of 6 bases. This CDR3 contains 14 residues.

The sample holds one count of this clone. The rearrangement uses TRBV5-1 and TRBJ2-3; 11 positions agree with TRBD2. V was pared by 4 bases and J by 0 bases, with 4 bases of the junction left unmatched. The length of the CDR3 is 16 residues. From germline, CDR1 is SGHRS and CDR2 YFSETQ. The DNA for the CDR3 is TGCGCCAGCAGCCAGGGACTAGCGGCTAGCACAGATACGCAGTATTTT. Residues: CASSQGLAASTDTQYF. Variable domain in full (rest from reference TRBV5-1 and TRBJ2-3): KAGVTQTPRYLIKTRGQQVTLSCSPISGHRSVSWYQQTPGQGLQFLFEYFSETQRNKGNFPGRFSGRQFSNSRSEMNVSTLELGDSALYLCASSQGLAASTDTQYFGPGTRLTVL.

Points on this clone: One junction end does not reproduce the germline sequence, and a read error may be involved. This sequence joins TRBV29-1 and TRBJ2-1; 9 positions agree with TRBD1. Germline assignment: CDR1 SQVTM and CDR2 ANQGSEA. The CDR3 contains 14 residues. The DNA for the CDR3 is TGCAGCGTTGAAGACGACGGACGCCCCGGGACAGGGATCTTC. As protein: CSVEDDGRPGTGIF.

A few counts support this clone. CDR3 in amino acids: CASGQGWQPQHF. The CDR3, as DNA: TGTGCCAGCGGACAGGGTTGGCAGCCCCAGCATTTT. The chain recombines TRBV9 with TRBJ1-5, with TRBD1 matching over 8 bases. V lost 7 bases, J lost 7 bases, and 4 bases stayed unmatched. CDR1 SGDLS and CDR2 YYNGEE come from the germline V gene. The CDR3 is 12 amino acids.

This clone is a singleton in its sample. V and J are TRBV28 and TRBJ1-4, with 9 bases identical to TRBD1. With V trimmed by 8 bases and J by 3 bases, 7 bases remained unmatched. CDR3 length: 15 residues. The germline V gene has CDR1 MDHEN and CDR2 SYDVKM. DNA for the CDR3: TGTGCCAGCGGACTACAGGGGGCCTCTAATGAAAAACTGTTTTTT. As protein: CASGLQGASNEKLFF. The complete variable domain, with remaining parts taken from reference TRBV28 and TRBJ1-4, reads DVKVTQSSRYLVKRTGEKVFLECVQDMDHENMFWYRQDPGLGLRLIYFSYDVKMKEKGDIPEGYSVSREKKERFSLILESASTNQTSMYLCASGLQGASNEKLFFGSGTQLSVL.

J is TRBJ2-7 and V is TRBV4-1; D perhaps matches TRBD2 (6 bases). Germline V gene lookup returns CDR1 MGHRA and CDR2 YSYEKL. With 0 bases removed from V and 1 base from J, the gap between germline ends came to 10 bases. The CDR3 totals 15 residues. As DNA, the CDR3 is TGCGCCAGCAGCCAAGATCGACTAGAGTCCTACGAGCAGTACTTC. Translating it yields CASSQDRLESYEQYF.

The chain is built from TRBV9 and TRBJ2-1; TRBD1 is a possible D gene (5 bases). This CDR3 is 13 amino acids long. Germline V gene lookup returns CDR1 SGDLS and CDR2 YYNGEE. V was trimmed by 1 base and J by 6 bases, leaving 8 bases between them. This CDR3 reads CASSVQGRNEQFF. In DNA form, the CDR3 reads TGTGCCAGCAGCGTACAGGGTCGCAATGAGCAGTTCTTC.